A single sample is the source of the 26 T cell receptor beta chains below, sequenced in a study of T cells in localized non-small cell lung cancer. The table came from immunoSEQ multiplex PCR; TCRdb's copy has only in-frame clones and leaves some out. Of around 50,000 clones listed, about 88% were seen once; the top ten hold about 16%. The sample here was PBMCs, taken before any cancer treatment. The receptors stem from a female donor with stage II lung adenocarcinoma.

The chain has TRBV5-1 and TRBJ2-5, with D perhaps TRBD2 (6 bases). The V gene lost 7 bases and the J gene lost 1 base, with 11 bases spanning the gap. The CDR3 runs to 13 residues. Germline V lookup: CDR1 SGHRS, CDR2 YFSETQ. Here the CDR3 DNA reads TGCGCCAGCGGTAGCGGCCCCCAAGAGACCCAGTACTTC. Its protein product is CASGSGPQETQYF.

This chain links TRBV6-5 with TRBJ2-5, with 7 bases matching TRBD1. Germline-derived CDR1 and CDR2 are MNHEY and SVGAGI. The CDR3 extends over 14 amino acids. The V and J ends lost 2 bases and 1 base, in that order; junction bases with no gene match: 1. The CDR3 sequence: CASSYGQAQETQYF. The CDR3 DNA sequence: TGTGCCAGCAGTTACGGACAGGCCCAAGAGACCCAGTACTTC.

J is TRBJ2-1 and V is TRBV29-1; TRBD2 matches at 8 bases. CDR1 SQVTM and CDR2 ANQGSEA come from the germline V gene. V lost 3 bases to trimming and J lost 10 bases; unmatched junction nucleotides: 2. CDR3 length: 11 amino acids. CDR3 sequence: CSVDRGGEQFF. DNA for the CDR3: TGCAGCGTTGACCGGGGGGGCGAGCAGTTCTTC.

The rearrangement joins TRBV19 to TRBJ2-5; D unclear. CDR1 is LNHDA, CDR2 SQIVND, per germline (reference sequence). The V end was cut by 3 bases, the J end by 0 bases, with 8 bases between. This CDR3 has 14 amino acids. CDR3 protein: CASSIRRNQETQYF. Here the CDR3 DNA reads TGTGCCAGTAGTATTCGCCGGAACCAAGAGACCCAGTACTTC.

The V call is TRBV30, the J call TRBJ1-5, with a tentative D call TRBD1 (5 bases). From germline, CDR1 is GTSNPN and CDR2 SVGIG (reference sequence). This CDR3 contains 15 residues. V lost 2 bases and J 0 bases, leaving 11 bases between the germline ends. The CDR3 nucleotides read TGTGCCTGGAGTCAGGGAACCCTTAGCAATCAGCCCCAGCATTTT. Protein: CAWSQGTLSNQPQHF.

The V gene is TRBV19, the J gene TRBJ1-5; 9 bases match TRBD1. Losses at the gene ends were 7 bases for V and 4 bases for J; bases not matched to a gene: 8. This CDR3 contains 15 residues. In germline, CDR1 is LNHDA, CDR2 SQIVND (reference sequence). In nucleotides, the CDR3 is TGTGCCAGTAATAGTGGGGGACAGGGAAATCAGCCCCAGCATTTT. Protein sequence: CASNSGGQGNQPQHF.

V usage is TRBV10-3 and J usage is TRBJ1-1; maybe TRBD1 (5 bases). The CDR3 is 17 residues long. Germline CDR1 reads ENHRY; CDR2 reads SYGVKD. Trimming removed 3 bases at V and 1 base at J, with 18 bases between. Written as DNA, the CDR3 is TGTGCCATCAGTGATATCGGGGCAAAACCCCAGAACACTGAAGCTTTCTTT. Amino acid sequence: CAISDIGAKPQNTEAFF.

The chain uses TRBV10-3 and TRBJ2-2; tentatively, D is TRBD1 (5 bases). The V and J ends lost 8 bases and 2 bases respectively, with 12 bases between them. CDR3 length equals 14 residues. CDR1 is ENHRY and CDR2 is SYGVKD in the germline V gene. In nucleotides, the CDR3 is TGTGCCATCGGGGCAAGGGGTAACACCGGGGAGCTGTTTTTT. Its protein product is CAIGARGNTGELFF.

The chain carries TRBV4-1 and TRBJ2-7; 7 bases align to TRBD2. Germline lookup yields CDR1 MGHRA and CDR2 YSYEKL. This CDR3 is built from 15 residues. Trimming took 0 bases from V and 2 from J; bases not matched to a gene: 4. CDR3: CASSQDQRGPYEQYF. The CDR3 nucleotides are TGCGCCAGCAGCCAAGATCAGCGGGGACCCTACGAGCAGTACTTC.

This rearrangement joins TRBV6-6 to TRBJ2-3; TRBD2 is a possible D gene (5 bases). Germline V lookup: CDR1 MNHNY, CDR2 SVGAGI (reference sequence). This CDR3 is 14 amino acids long. Trimming pared 5 bases from V and 6 bases from J, leaving 15 bases between. CDR3: CASSHPDSPDTQYF. The CDR3 region has the DNA TGTGCCAGCAGTCACCCGGACTCCCCGGATACGCAGTATTTT.

V usage is TRBV6-1 and J usage is TRBJ1-1; D is uncertain. The V end was cut by 3 bases, the J end by 12 bases, with 17 bases between. Germline V gives CDR1 MNHNS, CDR2 SASEGT. The CDR3 contains 13 residues. Here the CDR3 DNA reads TGTGCCAGCAGTGACTTAAGGACGGGCAGGCCTTTCTTT. Translating it yields CASSDLRTGRPFF.

The chain joins TRBV7-9 to TRBJ1-2; D gene ambiguous. V was clipped by 2 bases and J by 5 bases, with 18 bases between them. Germline V gene lookup returns CDR1 SEHNR and CDR2 FQNEAQ (reference sequence). The CDR3 is 16 amino acids. In nucleotides, the CDR3 is TGTGCCAGCAGCTTATCCCTATCACAGTGGATTTATGGCTACACCTTC. Its translation: CASSLSLSQWIYGYTF.

J is TRBJ2-3 and V is TRBV29-1; the match to TRBD1 covers 10 bases. This CDR3 contains 14 residues. Trimming cost V 8 bases and J 4 bases; bases outside gene matches: 9. CDR1 and CDR2 (germline): SQVTM, ANQGSEA. Here the CDR3 DNA reads TGCAGCTCCGGCCGGGACAGGGGACCAGATACGCAGTATTTT. Encoded protein: CSSGRDRGPDTQYF.

The chain joins TRBV2 to TRBJ2-7; 7 bases line up with TRBD1. The CDR3 sequence is 13 residues long. Germline V CDR1 and CDR2: SNHLY, FYNNEI. V was pared by 10 bases and J by 6 bases, with 12 bases of the junction left unmatched. CDR3 coding DNA: TGTGCCACCTCGGGGCAGGGGGTGGGCGAGCAGTACTTC. The encoded protein is CATSGQGVGEQYF.

The chain couples TRBV29-1 to TRBJ1-1, with D tentatively TRBD1 (5 bases). Germline assignment: CDR1 SQVTM and CDR2 ANQGSEA. The CDR3 is made up of 13 amino acids. Deletions cut 5 bases from V and 4 bases from J, with 14 bases between. CDR3 DNA sequence: TGCAGCGTTTGGGCGGGGGTCCGCACTGAAGCTTTCTTT. The encoded protein is CSVWAGVRTEAFF.

The V call is TRBV15, the J call TRBJ2-6, with TRBD1 as a possible D gene (5 bases). From germline, CDR1 is LNHNV and CDR2 YYDKDF (reference sequence). The CDR3 is made up of 19 amino acids. Trimming removed 0 bases at V and 1 base at J, with 16 bases between. CDR3 nucleotides: TGTGCCACCAGCAGAGACTATAGGACAAGTCTTTCTGGGGCCAACGTCCTGACTTTC. Translating it yields CATSRDYRTSLSGANVLTF. Looking up the rest from reference TRBV15 and TRBJ2-6 gives the full variable domain: DAMVIQNPRYQVTQFGKPVTLSCSQTLNHNVMYWYQQKSSQAPKLLFHYYDKDFNNEADTPDNFQSRRPNTSFCFLDIRSPGLGDTAMYLCATSRDYRTSLSGANVLTFGAGSRLTVL.

This clone came up a few times. The gene calls are TRBV19 and TRBJ1-2; D call uncertain. Germline V lookup: CDR1 LNHDA, CDR2 SQIVND (reference sequence). V lost 1 base, J lost 3 bases, and 9 bases lay in between. The CDR3 extends over 14 amino acids. CDR3 protein: CASSIGLNDYGYTF. The CDR3 DNA follows: TGTGCCAGTAGTATAGGACTGAACGACTATGGCTACACCTTC.

This clone turned up a few times. V gene TRBV4-2 combines with J gene TRBJ2-7; D uncertain. Germline loops: CDR1 LGHNA, CDR2 YNFKEQ. Deletions cut 1 base from V and 1 base from J, with 5 bases between. This CDR3 contains 13 residues. The CDR3 DNA sequence: TGTGCCAGCAGCCAAGGGGTGTCCTACGAGCAGTACTTC. Protein sequence: CASSQGVSYEQYF.

The CDR3 protein is CASRLLGQSTDTQYF. The CDR3, as DNA: TGTGCCAGCAGATTACTGGGACAGAGCACAGATACGCAGTATTTT. The chain is built from TRBV2 and TRBJ2-3; 7 positions match TRBD1. This CDR3 comprises 15 residues. V dropped 6 bases and J dropped 0; count of bases not matched to a gene: 6. From germline, CDR1 is SNHLY and CDR2 FYNNEI.

This chain joins TRBV29-1 and TRBJ1-5; D might be TRBD1 (6 bases). Germline-derived CDR1 and CDR2 are SQVTM and ANQGSEA. This CDR3 spans 13 amino acids. Trimming took 4 bases from V and 4 from J, leaving 11 bases between them. The CDR3 DNA follows: TGCAGCGTTGGGGGGACACCTAATCAGCCCCAGCATTTT. It translates to CSVGGTPNQPQHF.

This clone was found a few times. J is TRBJ2-4 and V is TRBV5-5; 11 bases are shared with TRBD2. J gave up 7 bases and V 2 bases, and 8 bases lay outside the gene matches. The CDR3 is 16 residues long. Germline V CDR1 and CDR2: SGHKS, YYEKEE (reference sequence). The CDR3 loop reads CASSFPGLAGTNIQYF. The CDR3 nucleotides read TGTGCCAGCAGCTTCCCTGGACTAGCGGGTACTAACATTCAGTACTTC.

This chain uses TRBV2 with TRBJ2-5; 8 nucleotides agree with TRBD1. Trimming at V came to 1 base and at J to 3 bases, leaving 4 bases not matched to a gene. This CDR3 is 15 amino acids long. CDR1 is SNHLY, CDR2 FYNNEI, per germline. This CDR3 is CASSEESDREETQYF. The CDR3 DNA reads as TGTGCCAGCAGTGAAGAATCGGACAGGGAAGAGACCCAGTACTTC.

The chain combines TRBV5-6 with TRBJ1-5; D call uncertain. The V end was cut by 0 bases, the J end by 7 bases, with 11 bases between. Germline lookup yields CDR1 SGHDT and CDR2 YYEEEE. The CDR3 runs 14 residues. CDR3 bases: TGTGCCAGCAGCTTGGACAGTTTGAGGCAGCCCCAGCATTTT. Residues: CASSLDSLRQPQHF.

The V call is TRBV6-1, the J call TRBJ2-7; D is uncertain. Between the trimmed V and J ends, which lost 3 bases and 3 bases, there was a span of 6 bases. This CDR3 is built from 12 residues. Germline CDR1 and CDR2: MNHNS and SASEGT. This CDR3 reads CASSDWSYEQYF. The CDR3 region has the DNA TGTGCCAGCAGTGACTGGAGCTACGAGCAGTACTTC.

The chain employs TRBV28 and TRBJ2-7; a possible D gene is TRBD2 (5 bases). This CDR3 region has 13 residues. V shed 5 bases and J shed 4 bases, with 12 bases lying between them. Per germline, CDR1 MDHEN and CDR2 SYDVKM. The CDR3 is CASSNGNLYEQYF. The CDR3 bases are TGTGCCAGCAGTAACGGGAACCTATACGAGCAGTACTTC.

The V gene is TRBV19, the J gene TRBJ2-6; 12 bases align to TRBD2. Germline loops: CDR1 LNHDA, CDR2 SQIVND (reference sequence). The CDR3 loop spans 18 amino acids. Trimming at V came to 4 bases and at J to 0 bases, leaving 4 bases not matched to a gene. This chain's CDR3 is CASSKGLAGYSGANVLTF. In nucleotides, the CDR3 is TGTGCCAGTAGTAAAGGACTAGCGGGGTACTCTGGGGCCAACGTCCTGACTTTC.